This T cell receptor (beta chain) was recovered during a study of human T cells and chemical hapten exposure. V gave up 6 bases and J gave up 0 bases, with 14 bases separating them. This CDR3 has 15 residues. TCRdb recomputed calls from the RACE reads with MiXCR, one row per CDR3 protein. Of about 300,000 distinct CDR3 sequences in the sample, around 5% were seen once. Time point noted: pre-sensitization, week 0. As to treatment: therapeutic diphenylcyclopropenone sensitization with weekly scalp DPC. The authors' total RNA extraction used unfractionated whole blood. The sequence was collected from a woman aged 18-29 years with alopecia areata. Some clones in this sample may be carry-over from other donors' samples. The material sequenced was whole blood, taken in connection with sensitization to the hapten diphenylcyclopropenone (DPC). The chain joins TRBV12-3 or TRBV12-4 to TRBJ1-1; D is possibly TRBD1 (5 bases). The CDR3 here is CASSHPWGMNTEAFF. The CDR3 coding sequence is TGTGCCAGCAGCCATCCCTGGGGCATGAACACTGAAGCTTTCTTT.